Sequencing of this TCR beta chain was carried out in a study of cytomegalovirus exposure and HLA in healthy donors. V dropped 4 bases and J dropped 5 bases, with 11 bases sitting between them. This CDR3 is 14 amino acids long. Germline values: CDR1 MNHNS, CDR2 SASEGT. Primers: 60 Vbeta forward and 13 Jbeta reverse. The repertoire was sequenced with immunoSEQ multiplex PCR; TCRdb's copy has only in-frame clones and lacks some. The table lists tens of thousands of clones, around three quarters of them singletons. The chain joins TRBV6-1 to TRBJ1-4; D call uncertain. The sequence was collected from a man in his late teens or twenties in good health and CMV-seropositive. The sample was PBMCs. This CDR3 reads CASSARAPNEKLFF. The CDR3 nucleotides are TGTGCCAGCAGTGCGCGGGCACCAAATGAAAAACTGTTTTTT.